The 19 T cell receptor beta chains presented below share a single source sample, sequenced in a study of blood T cell repertoires in COVID-19. Data came from immunoSEQ multiplex PCR; TCRdb stores just in-frame clones and leaves some out. Among about 210,000 clones listed, more than 70% were seen once. Source material: peripheral blood. The origin of the receptors is a human donor in a cohort sampled during active COVID-19.

This chain joins TRBV5-6 and TRBJ1-1; 7 bases are shared with TRBD1. Germline CDR1 is SGHDT and CDR2 is YYEEEE. Trimming cost V 5 bases and J 0 bases; bases outside gene matches: 4. The CDR3 consists of 14 residues. The CDR3 spells CASSLTGMNTEAFF. In nucleotides, the CDR3 is TGTGCCAGCAGTCTGACAGGGATGAACACTGAAGCTTTCTTT.

This clone showed up many times. The chain combines TRBV6-6 with TRBJ2-3; D is uncertain. CDR1 and CDR2 (germline): MNHNY, SVGAGI (reference sequence). This CDR3 has 13 amino acids. Between the trimmed V and J ends, which lost 3 bases and 7 bases, there was a span of 11 bases. The CDR3 protein is CASSYRGRYTQYF. The CDR3 bases are TGTGCCAGCAGTTATCGCGGAAGGTATACGCAGTATTTT.

The rearrangement links TRBV30 to TRBJ2-7; D is possibly TRBD1 (5 bases). V lost 0 bases, J lost 3 bases, and 9 bases lay in between. Germline-derived CDR1 and CDR2 are GTSNPN and SVGIG (reference sequence). The CDR3 covers 13 residues. DNA of the CDR3: TGTGCCTGGAGTGTAGACAGCGTCTACGAGCAGTACTTC. It codes for CAWSVDSVYEQYF.

J is TRBJ1-5 and V is TRBV15; D uncertain. V was shortened by 6 bases and J by 0 bases, with 12 bases between the two germline ends. Germline V gives CDR1 LNHNV, CDR2 YYDKDF (reference sequence). This CDR3 is 15 amino acids long. The CDR3 DNA reads TGTGCCACCAGATCTCCCCAGGCTAGCAATCAGCCCCAGCATTTT. It translates to CATRSPQASNQPQHF.

This clone was observed a few times. The rearrangement uses TRBV9 and TRBJ1-1; D ambiguous. CDR3 length: 13 amino acids. CDR1 is SGDLS and CDR2 is YYNGEE in the germline V gene. V was cut by 4 bases and J by 1 base, with 8 bases left in between. CDR3 coding DNA: TGTGCCAGCAGCATCACGGGGAACACTGAAGCTTTCTTT. Translating gives CASSITGNTEAFF.

Only a few counts were recorded for this clone. This chain joins TRBV15 and TRBJ2-5; TRBD2 aligns across 7 bases. Germline-derived CDR1 and CDR2 are LNHNV and YYDKDF (reference sequence). V dropped 0 bases and J dropped 2; count of bases not matched to a gene: 3. This CDR3 contains 15 residues. This CDR3 reads CATSRELATQETQYF. Written as DNA, the CDR3 is TGTGCCACCAGCAGAGAACTAGCGACACAAGAGACCCAGTACTTC.

The chain has TRBV5-1 and TRBJ2-1; D possibly corresponds to TRBD1 (6 bases). V was clipped by 7 bases and J by 2 bases, with 13 bases between them. Germline V gives CDR1 SGHRS, CDR2 YFSETQ. The length of the CDR3 is 14 residues. In DNA, the CDR3 is TGCGCCAGCGCTGGGGGCGACCCCTACAATGAGCAGTTCTTC. Protein product: CASAGGDPYNEQFF.

The chain recombines TRBV7-2 with TRBJ1-5; 7 bases agree with TRBD1. The J segment lost 6 bases and the V segment lost 5 bases, leaving 13 bases of the junction unmatched. Germline lookup yields CDR1 SGHTA and CDR2 FQGNSA. The length of the CDR3 is 16 residues. CDR3 protein: CASSPRHGDSGQPQHF. For the CDR3, the DNA is TGTGCCAGCAGCCCCAGACACGGGGACAGTGGTCAGCCCCAGCATTTT.

The rearrangement joins TRBV27 to TRBJ2-1; 7 bases are a match to TRBD2. The CDR3 is made up of 12 amino acids. CDR1 and CDR2 from the germline V gene are MNHEY and SMNVEV (reference sequence). V lost 3 bases and J lost 14; bases outside the gene matches: 7. CDR3 sequence reads: CASSFPGEGKFF. The CDR3 bases are TGTGCCAGCAGTTTCCCCGGGGAGGGGAAGTTCTTC.

There are a few counts of this clone. The chain joins TRBV2 to TRBJ2-1; 8 positions agree with TRBD1. The CDR3 extends over 14 amino acids. The germline V gene encodes CDR1 SNHLY and CDR2 FYNNEI. The trim removed 11 bases at V and 8 bases at J, leaving 14 bases unmatched. CDR3 residues: CAWEVPGQGYEQFF. DNA of the CDR3: TGTGCCTGGGAGGTTCCCGGACAGGGCTATGAGCAGTTCTTC.

V and J are TRBV11-3 and TRBJ1-1; no clear D. Between the trimmed V and J ends, which lost 4 bases and 4 bases, there was a span of 10 bases. The CDR3 runs 13 residues. Per the germline V gene, CDR1 is SGHNT and CDR2 is YENEEA. The CDR3 spells CASSSDSGTEAFF. CDR3 in DNA: TGTGCCAGCAGCTCAGATTCGGGCACTGAAGCTTTCTTT.

The chain employs TRBV6-5 and TRBJ2-3; TRBD2 aligns across 7 bases. V dropped 4 bases and J dropped 2; count of bases not matched to a gene: 9. This CDR3 contains 16 residues. Germline CDR1 MNHEY, CDR2 SVGAGI. CDR3 coding DNA: TGTGCCAGCAGTTCAGTCTGGCGGGAGATCACAGATACGCAGTATTTT. As protein: CASSSVWREITDTQYF.

This chain uses TRBV28 with TRBJ2-7; TRBD2 aligns across 9 bases. The ends lost 6 bases at V and 2 bases at J; junction bases unmatched: 2. The CDR3 is 13 amino acids. Germline CDR1 reads MDHEN; CDR2 reads SYDVKM. Here the CDR3 reads CASRREGPYEQYF. The CDR3 DNA reads TGTGCCAGCAGGCGGGAGGGTCCCTACGAGCAGTACTTC.

The chain employs TRBV7-2 and TRBJ1-3; D is undetermined. CDR1 is SGHTA, CDR2 FQGNSA, per germline. Trimming pared 6 bases from V and 3 bases from J, leaving 15 bases between. The CDR3 spans 15 residues. The CDR3 is CASSLYGSIGNTIYF. The CDR3 DNA sequence: TGTGCCAGCAGTCTATATGGGAGTATTGGAAACACCATATATTTT.

This chain connects TRBV18 to TRBJ2-7; maybe TRBD1 (5 bases). The V end lost 2 bases, the J end lost 4 bases, and 18 bases lay between the germline ends. The CDR3 is 16 residues long. CDR1 and CDR2 (germline): KGHSH, LQKENI. In DNA form, the CDR3 reads TGTGCCAGCTCACCATGGGGCCAGGAGACCCTTTACGAGCAGTACTTC. Translation: CASSPWGQETLYEQYF.

The table lists this clone with a count of one. The chain recombines TRBV27 with TRBJ1-1; 9 nucleotides match TRBD1. The CDR3 is 17 residues long. In germline, CDR1 is MNHEY, CDR2 SMNVEV (reference sequence). V dropped 0 bases and J dropped 5; count of bases not matched to a gene: 10. CDR3 nucleotide sequence: TGTGCCAGCAGTTTATCTCCTGGAACAGGGGGCAGGACTGAAGCTTTCTTT. This encodes CASSLSPGTGGRTEAFF.

The genes are TRBV12-3 or TRBV12-4 and TRBJ2-5; D perhaps matches TRBD1 (6 bases). The CDR3 has 13 residues. Trimming shortened V by 3 bases and J by 5 bases, and 10 bases separated the two germline ends. CDR3 nucleotide sequence: TGTGCCAGCAGTTTGGGGGCTCGTGAGACCCAGTACTTC. Translated: CASSLGARETQYF.

The V and J genes are TRBV7-8 and TRBJ1-2; tentative D call: TRBD1 (5 bases). The CDR3 spans 15 residues. V dropped 5 bases and J dropped 2 bases, with 15 bases sitting between them. CDR1 and CDR2 (germline): SGHVS, FQNEAQ. CDR3 sequence: CASSLDVRGNYGYTF. CDR3 bases: TGTGCCAGCAGCCTAGACGTACGGGGGAACTATGGCTACACCTTC.

The rearrangement joins TRBV7-8 to TRBJ1-1; the match to TRBD1 covers 11 bases. The CDR3 extends over 17 amino acids. V shed 2 bases and J 1 base; nucleotides not matched to a gene: 6. CDR1 and CDR2 (germline): SGHVS, FQNEAQ. The chain's CDR3 is CASSLLGQGVKNTEAFF. The CDR3 DNA reads TGTGCCAGCAGCTTACTGGGACAGGGGGTGAAGAACACTGAAGCTTTCTTT.